The clone carrying this T cell receptor beta chain was seen ten or more times. Its specificity is unknown. This beta chain appears as a stray read in a library generated for alpha chains; its size is not informative. The V gene end was trimmed by 7 bases and the J gene end by 7 bases; junction bases not matched to a gene: 12. From germline, CDR1 is SQVTM and CDR2 ANQGSEA. The CDR3 spans 14 residues. The time point here: sample taken at primary tumor resection. Samples were donated by 72 untreated early-stage non-small cell lung cancer patients. Unsorted tumor, nontumor lung tissue or cryopreserved PBMC supplied the whole RNA. This entry is derived from a study of spatial heterogeneity in lung cancer. The presence of a unique molecular identifier marked each TCR cDNA molecule. TCRdb re-analysed the 5' RACE reads in MiXCR, keeping a single row per CDR3 protein. The sample holds more than 1,000 distinct CDR3 sequences, less than 15% seen once.

Study-level points and caveats: Coverage of tumor T cells was estimated at approximately 7% for alpha chains and about 12% for beta chains. Tumor mutation counts were tracked by expanded intratumoral alpha and beta TCR counts.

This clonotype was obtained from a male donor with early-stage non-small cell lung cancer. The chain has TRBV29-1 and TRBJ2-5, with 10 bases matching TRBD1. The sequencing used lung tumor tissue, collected at surgery. CDR3 DNA sequence: TGCAGCGCCCGGACAGGGGGACTCTTGGCGACCCAGTACTTC. Amino acid sequence: CSARTGGLLATQYF.